This T cell receptor (beta chain) emerged from a study of cytomegalovirus exposure and HLA in healthy donors. The PCR employed 60 Vbeta primers together with 13 Jbeta primers. Method: immunoSEQ multiplex PCR; TCRdb's copy keeps in-frame clones and lacks some. The repertoire consists of about 130,000 clones, with around 77% occurring once and the leading ten covering roughly 3.9%. The V gene's germline CDR1 is MDHEN and CDR2 SYDVKM. V was trimmed by 3 bases and J by 4 bases, leaving 12 bases between them. The CDR3 has 14 residues. Study-level points and caveats: What a later analysis reportedly showed was that an Asian-associated ancestry cluster had fewer N-insertions than the approximately 670-donor mean. Later examination showed HLA-associated TCR beta chains had greater clonal expansion than equally common others. Available immune exposure information was restricted to CMV serostatus only. Presence/absence analyses treated sequencing depth as roughly uniform across donors.

In regard to this clone: Its antigen is still unknown.

The sequenced sample was PBMCs. This clonotype originated in a male donor in good health and CMV-seropositive. This chain uses TRBV28 with TRBJ1-2; TRBD1 is a possible D gene (5 bases). CDR3: CASSFGPQGYGYTF. The CDR3 region has the DNA TGTGCCAGCAGTTTTGGGCCCCAGGGCTATGGCTACACCTTC.